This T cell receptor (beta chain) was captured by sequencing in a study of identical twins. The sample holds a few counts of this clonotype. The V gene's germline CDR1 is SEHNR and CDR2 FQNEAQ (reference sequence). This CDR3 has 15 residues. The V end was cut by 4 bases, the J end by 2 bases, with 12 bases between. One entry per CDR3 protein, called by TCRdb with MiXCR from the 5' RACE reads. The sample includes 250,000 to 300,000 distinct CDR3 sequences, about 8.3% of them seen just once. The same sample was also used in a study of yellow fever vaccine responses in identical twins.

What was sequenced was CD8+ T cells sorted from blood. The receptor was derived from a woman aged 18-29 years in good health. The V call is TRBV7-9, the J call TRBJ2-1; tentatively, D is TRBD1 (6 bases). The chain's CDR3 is CASSSRTDTYNEQFF. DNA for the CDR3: TGTGCCAGCAGCTCCCGGACAGACACCTACAATGAGCAGTTCTTC. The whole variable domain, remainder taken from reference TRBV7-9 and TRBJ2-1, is DTGVSQNPRHKITKRGQNVTFRCDPISEHNRLYWYRQTLGQGPEFLTYFQNEAQLEKSRLLSDRFSAERPKGSFSTLEIQRTEQGDSAMYLCASSSRTDTYNEQFFGPGTRLTVL.